This T cell receptor (beta chain) was obtained from a study of blood T cell repertoires in COVID-19. Study details: Donors in the United States, Italy and Spain gave samples during acute or convalescent COVID-19. From T cells, B-cell-depleted T cells, or PBMCs came the material, which was cDNA or gDNA.

Germline values: CDR1 SGDLS, CDR2 YYNGEE. CDR3 length equals 13 residues. Trimming took 0 bases from V and 6 from J, leaving 8 bases between them. TCRdb keeps only in-frame clones here, not all; method: immunoSEQ multiplex PCR. The repertoire holds approximately 15,000 clones, with roughly nine tenths as singletons. The gene calls are TRBV9 and TRBJ2-3; no definite D call. The sequenced sample was peripheral blood. The receptor comes from a man in his 60s with acute or convalescent COVID-19. The CDR3 DNA is TGTGCCAGCAGCGTAGAGCTTGAGGATACGCAGTATTTT. Translated, it gives CASSVELEDTQYF.